One sample yielded the 27 T cell receptor beta chains listed below, sequenced in a study of blood T cell repertoires in COVID-19. Some clones are missing from TCRdb's copy, which holds only in-frame ones; the method was immunoSEQ multiplex PCR. The table shows 130,000 or so clones, with roughly 81% occurring only once. Sequenced: peripheral blood. Every receptor here comes from a human donor in a cohort sampled during active COVID-19.

This chain connects TRBV19 to TRBJ2-1; 8 bases align to TRBD1. V gave up 5 bases and J gave up 8 bases; unmatched junction bases: 14. CDR1 and CDR2 from the germline V gene are LNHDA and SQIVND (reference sequence). The CDR3 is 16 residues long. As DNA, the CDR3 is TGTGCCAGTAGTCCTATCCGAGGACAGGGCCGGGATGAGCAGTTCTTC. As protein: CASSPIRGQGRDEQFF. The complete variable domain, with remaining parts taken from reference TRBV19 and TRBJ2-1, reads DGGITQSPKYLFRKEGQNVTLSCEQNLNHDAMYWYRQDPGQGLRLIYYSQIVNDFQKGDIAEGYSVSREKKESFPLTVTSAQKNPTAFYLCASSPIRGQGRDEQFFGPGTRLTVL.

V gene TRBV19 combines with J gene TRBJ2-1; 9 positions match TRBD1. The trim removed 7 bases at V and 6 bases at J, leaving 4 bases unmatched. There are 13 residues in the CDR3. Germline V gives CDR1 LNHDA, CDR2 SQIVND (reference sequence). The CDR3 sequence is CASTTTGGNEQFF. In DNA form, the CDR3 reads TGTGCCAGTACCACGACAGGGGGCAATGAGCAGTTCTTC.

This chain joins TRBV6-1 and TRBJ2-7; no clear D. V was pared by 3 bases and J by 9 bases, with 18 bases between. Looked up from germline, CDR1 is MNHNS and CDR2 is SASEGT. This CDR3 has 14 amino acids. The CDR3 sequence is CASSETPGLSGQYF. The DNA of the CDR3 is TGTGCCAGCAGTGAGACCCCCGGGTTATCCGGGCAGTACTTC.

V gene TRBV6-5 combines with J gene TRBJ2-7; TRBD1 matches 9 bases. CDR1 and CDR2 from the germline V gene are MNHEY and SVGAGI. V was clipped by 5 bases and J by 6 bases; unmatched bases: 8. CDR3 size: 14 residues. The DNA for the CDR3 is TGTGCCAGCAGTCTACAGGGGGCGCAGGGCGAGCAGTACTTC. This translates into CASSLQGAQGEQYF.

The chain combines TRBV12-5 with TRBJ2-7; the match to TRBD1 covers 9 bases. The CDR3 runs 15 residues. The germline gives CDR1 LGHNT, CDR2 FRNRAP. V dropped 0 bases and J dropped 3; count of bases not matched to a gene: 3. The CDR3 DNA is TGTGCTAGTGGTTTGGTATTGGACAGGGGCTACGAGCAGTACTTC. Residues: CASGLVLDRGYEQYF.

A word on this clone: Other nucleotide sequences in the sample specify the same CDR3. The V and J genes are TRBV18 and TRBJ1-2; 7 bases line up with TRBD1. V shed 3 bases and J 5 bases; nucleotides not matched to a gene: 3. The CDR3 has 13 residues. Germline-derived CDR1 and CDR2 are KGHSH and LQKENI. CDR3 amino acids: CASSPGQDYGYTF. The CDR3 coding sequence is TGTGCCAGCTCACCCGGACAGGATTATGGCTACACCTTC.

This clone has only one observation. CDR3 sequence: CASSESYEQFF. The CDR3 region has the DNA TGTGCCAGCAGTGAAAGCTATGAGCAGTTCTTC. This chain connects TRBV6-1 to TRBJ2-1; no definite D call. The CDR3 contains 11 residues. Germline assignment: CDR1 MNHNS and CDR2 SASEGT. Trimming left V 2 bases short and J 8 bases short, with 4 bases between.

The chain combines TRBV4-1 with TRBJ2-7; D gene uncertain. Trimming shortened V by 3 bases and J by 0 bases, and 12 bases separated the two germline ends. CDR3 length equals 15 residues. CDR1 MGHRA and CDR2 YSYEKL come from the germline V gene. Here the CDR3 reads CASSQRTDSSYEQYF. For the CDR3, the DNA is TGCGCCAGCAGCCAGCGAACAGATAGCTCCTACGAGCAGTACTTC.

The chain links TRBV9 to TRBJ1-1, with D unresolved. The CDR3 has 16 amino acids. The V gene lost 0 bases and the J gene lost 0 bases, with 12 bases spanning the gap. The germline V gene has CDR1 SGDLS and CDR2 YYNGEE. The CDR3 region has the DNA TGTGCCAGCAGCGTAGGTCCTGGAGGATTGAACACTGAAGCTTTCTTT. It specifies CASSVGPGGLNTEAFF.

The chain combines TRBV27 with TRBJ2-7; no firm D call. Germline CDR1 and CDR2: MNHEY and SMNVEV (reference sequence). This CDR3 is built from 14 residues. Trimming cost V 2 bases and J 1 base, with 9 bases left between them. The CDR3 region is CASSLRSESYEQYF. The CDR3 DNA reads as TGTGCCAGCAGTTTACGGTCGGAGTCCTACGAGCAGTACTTC.

In DNA, the CDR3 is TGTGCCAGCAGCTCAACAGGGTTTTATGGCTACACCTTC. The encoded protein is CASSSTGFYGYTF. The rearrangement joins TRBV11-2 to TRBJ1-2, with D possibly TRBD1 on 6 matching bases. CDR3 length equals 13 residues. Germline values: CDR1 SGHAT, CDR2 FQNNGV. Trimming left V 4 bases short and J 5 bases short, with 11 bases between.

The rearrangement uses TRBV19 and TRBJ2-1, with D perhaps matching TRBD2 (7 bases). The germline V and J ends were trimmed by 3 bases and 6 bases, with 12 bases remaining between them. Per germline, CDR1 LNHDA and CDR2 SQIVND (reference sequence). The CDR3 sequence is 14 residues long. DNA for the CDR3: TGTGCCAGTAGTATCGGGGGGCCCCCCAATGAGCAGTTCTTC. Translated: CASSIGGPPNEQFF.

The chain joins TRBV7-9 to TRBJ2-3; D is perhaps TRBD2 (5 bases). V dropped 5 bases and J dropped 2 bases, with 11 bases sitting between them. Germline assignment: CDR1 SEHNR and CDR2 FQNEAQ (reference sequence). CDR3 length: 14 amino acids. The CDR3 DNA is TGTGCCAGCAGCCTGGACTTATTCACAGATACGCAGTATTTT. This codes for CASSLDLFTDTQYF.

This chain connects TRBV7-8 to TRBJ2-2; 8 bases match TRBD2. V shed 4 bases, J shed 2 bases, and the junction held 3 bases outside the gene matches. This CDR3 spans 15 amino acids. Looked up from germline, CDR1 is SGHVS and CDR2 is FQNEAQ. CDR3 sequence: CASSSGLDNTGELFF. CDR3 DNA sequence: TGTGCCAGCAGCTCGGGACTAGATAACACCGGGGAGCTGTTTTTT.

This chain joins TRBV14 and TRBJ2-7; TRBD1 aligns across 8 bases. This CDR3 is built from 13 residues. J gave up 7 bases and V 2 bases, and 4 bases lay outside the gene matches. Germline CDR1 reads SGHDN; CDR2 reads FVKESK. CDR3 residues: CASSQLRTGEQYF. The CDR3 DNA follows: TGTGCCAGCAGCCAACTGAGGACAGGGGAGCAGTACTTC.

The chain has TRBV2 and TRBJ2-7; 13 bases match TRBD2. The ends lost 4 bases at V and 1 base at J; junction bases unmatched: 4. There are 16 residues in the CDR3. CDR1 and CDR2 (germline): SNHLY, FYNNEI. Here the CDR3 reads CASSGTSGGISYEQYF. CDR3 DNA: TGTGCCAGCAGTGGGACTAGCGGGGGCATTTCCTACGAGCAGTACTTC.

The chain links TRBV5-5 to TRBJ1-1; D is ambiguous. V lost 4 bases to trimming and J lost 0 bases, with 16 bases between them. The CDR3 is 16 amino acids. Germline lookup yields CDR1 SGHKS and CDR2 YYEKEE (reference sequence). The CDR3 spells CASSPYRGSMNTEAFF. CDR3 DNA: TGTGCCAGCAGCCCGTATCGTGGGAGCATGAACACTGAAGCTTTCTTT.

The chain has TRBV7-8 and TRBJ1-1; D perhaps matches TRBD1 (6 bases). The CDR3 spans 17 residues. The germline V gene has CDR1 SGHVS and CDR2 FQNEAQ. Trimming shortened V by 5 bases and J by 4 bases, and 23 bases separated the two germline ends. The CDR3 reads CASSLRGAVAGATEAFF. Here the CDR3 DNA reads TGTGCCAGCAGCCTCAGGGGAGCGGTGGCAGGGGCCACTGAAGCTTTCTTT.

The chain carries TRBV27 and TRBJ1-2; TRBD1 aligns across 7 bases. The V segment lost 6 bases and the J segment 2 bases; nucleotides outside the gene matches: 6. The CDR3 loop spans 14 amino acids. Germline lookup yields CDR1 MNHEY and CDR2 SMNVEV (reference sequence). The CDR3 is CASRAGTANYGYTF. The CDR3 DNA follows: TGTGCCAGCAGGGCCGGGACAGCCAACTATGGCTACACCTTC.

The chain uses TRBV20-1 and TRBJ1-5; D is ambiguous. The V gene's germline CDR1 is DFQATT and CDR2 SNEGSKA (reference sequence). Trimming removed 3 bases from V and 1 base from J, with 4 bases in between. The CDR3 spans 12 residues. The CDR3 loop reads CSASSSNQPQHF. The CDR3 DNA is TGCAGTGCTAGTAGCAGCAATCAGCCCCAGCATTTT.

V and J are TRBV3-1 (or the pseudogene TRBV3-2) and TRBJ1-4, with D perhaps matching TRBD1 (6 bases). The CDR3 length is 13 residues. With 4 bases removed from V and 7 bases from J, the gap between germline ends came to 10 bases. The germline CDR1 and CDR2 sequences are LGHDT and YNNKEL (reference sequence). CDR3 amino acids: CASSPTGFEKLFF. CDR3 nucleotides: TGTGCCAGCAGCCCTACAGGGTTTGAAAAACTGTTTTTT.

This chain connects TRBV7-8 to TRBJ2-7; the D gene is possibly TRBD1 (6 bases). V gave up 6 bases and J gave up 5 bases, with 14 bases separating them. Germline loops: CDR1 SGHVS, CDR2 FQNEAQ. The CDR3 spans 13 residues. The DNA for the CDR3 is TGTGCCAGCAGTCTTACAGGGAGCCACGAGCAGTACTTC. Its protein product is CASSLTGSHEQYF.

This clone occurred a few times. J is TRBJ1-6 and V is TRBV18; 9 bases align to TRBD1. Germline CDR1 KGHSH, CDR2 LQKENI. CDR3 length equals 15 residues. Unmatched junction bases numbered 5, after V lost 5 bases and J lost 6 bases. The CDR3 is CASSSGTGTNSPLHF. CDR3 DNA: TGTGCCAGCTCATCCGGGACAGGGACTAATTCACCCCTCCACTTT.

The rearrangement uses TRBV13 and TRBJ2-2, with 7 bases matching TRBD2. This CDR3 has 17 amino acids. The V gene's germline CDR1 is PRHDT and CDR2 FYEKMQ (reference sequence). The ends lost 8 bases at V and 7 bases at J; junction bases unmatched: 19. The CDR3 sequence: CASHRLFERGGSGELFF. The CDR3 DNA sequence: TGTGCCAGCCACCGACTTTTCGAGCGGGGAGGGAGCGGGGAGCTGTTTTTT.

This chain links TRBV13 with TRBJ2-5, with a weak D call TRBD2 (6 bases). This CDR3 comprises 15 residues. The V and J ends lost 0 bases and 5 bases respectively, with 13 bases between them. Germline CDR1 is PRHDT and CDR2 is FYEKMQ (reference sequence). The CDR3 DNA reads TGTGCCAGCAGCTTAGGCCTTGGCGGGGCTGAGACCCAGTACTTC. It codes for CASSLGLGGAETQYF.

This chain uses TRBV9 with TRBJ2-7, with D possibly matching TRBD2 (5 bases). Germline V gene data show CDR1 as SGDLS and CDR2 as YYNGEE. The CDR3 runs to 15 residues. V was shortened by 0 bases and J by 1 base, with 11 bases between the two germline ends. The CDR3 reads CASSVGSATSYEQYF. CDR3 coding DNA: TGTGCCAGCAGCGTAGGTAGCGCAACGTCCTACGAGCAGTACTTC.

The rearrangement links TRBV6-5 to TRBJ1-5; the D is unclear. There are 13 residues in the CDR3. Trimming pared 6 bases from V and 4 bases from J, leaving 10 bases between. Germline CDR1 and CDR2: MNHEY and SVGAGI. CDR3 coding DNA: TGTGCCAGCAGCCGGGGAGGGAATCAGCCCCAGCATTTT. Translation: CASSRGGNQPQHF.